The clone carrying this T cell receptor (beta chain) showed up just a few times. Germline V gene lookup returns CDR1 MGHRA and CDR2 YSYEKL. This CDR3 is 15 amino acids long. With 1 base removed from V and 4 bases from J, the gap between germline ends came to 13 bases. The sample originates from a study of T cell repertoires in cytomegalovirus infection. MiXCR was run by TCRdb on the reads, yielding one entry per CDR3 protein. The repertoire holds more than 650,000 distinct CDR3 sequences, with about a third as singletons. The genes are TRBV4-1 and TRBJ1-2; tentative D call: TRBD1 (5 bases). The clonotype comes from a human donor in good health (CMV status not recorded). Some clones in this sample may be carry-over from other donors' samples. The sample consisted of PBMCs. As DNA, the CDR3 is TGCGCCAGCAGCCAAGCAGGTGGTGGGGCCTATGGCTACACCTTC. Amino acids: CASSQAGGGAYGYTF.